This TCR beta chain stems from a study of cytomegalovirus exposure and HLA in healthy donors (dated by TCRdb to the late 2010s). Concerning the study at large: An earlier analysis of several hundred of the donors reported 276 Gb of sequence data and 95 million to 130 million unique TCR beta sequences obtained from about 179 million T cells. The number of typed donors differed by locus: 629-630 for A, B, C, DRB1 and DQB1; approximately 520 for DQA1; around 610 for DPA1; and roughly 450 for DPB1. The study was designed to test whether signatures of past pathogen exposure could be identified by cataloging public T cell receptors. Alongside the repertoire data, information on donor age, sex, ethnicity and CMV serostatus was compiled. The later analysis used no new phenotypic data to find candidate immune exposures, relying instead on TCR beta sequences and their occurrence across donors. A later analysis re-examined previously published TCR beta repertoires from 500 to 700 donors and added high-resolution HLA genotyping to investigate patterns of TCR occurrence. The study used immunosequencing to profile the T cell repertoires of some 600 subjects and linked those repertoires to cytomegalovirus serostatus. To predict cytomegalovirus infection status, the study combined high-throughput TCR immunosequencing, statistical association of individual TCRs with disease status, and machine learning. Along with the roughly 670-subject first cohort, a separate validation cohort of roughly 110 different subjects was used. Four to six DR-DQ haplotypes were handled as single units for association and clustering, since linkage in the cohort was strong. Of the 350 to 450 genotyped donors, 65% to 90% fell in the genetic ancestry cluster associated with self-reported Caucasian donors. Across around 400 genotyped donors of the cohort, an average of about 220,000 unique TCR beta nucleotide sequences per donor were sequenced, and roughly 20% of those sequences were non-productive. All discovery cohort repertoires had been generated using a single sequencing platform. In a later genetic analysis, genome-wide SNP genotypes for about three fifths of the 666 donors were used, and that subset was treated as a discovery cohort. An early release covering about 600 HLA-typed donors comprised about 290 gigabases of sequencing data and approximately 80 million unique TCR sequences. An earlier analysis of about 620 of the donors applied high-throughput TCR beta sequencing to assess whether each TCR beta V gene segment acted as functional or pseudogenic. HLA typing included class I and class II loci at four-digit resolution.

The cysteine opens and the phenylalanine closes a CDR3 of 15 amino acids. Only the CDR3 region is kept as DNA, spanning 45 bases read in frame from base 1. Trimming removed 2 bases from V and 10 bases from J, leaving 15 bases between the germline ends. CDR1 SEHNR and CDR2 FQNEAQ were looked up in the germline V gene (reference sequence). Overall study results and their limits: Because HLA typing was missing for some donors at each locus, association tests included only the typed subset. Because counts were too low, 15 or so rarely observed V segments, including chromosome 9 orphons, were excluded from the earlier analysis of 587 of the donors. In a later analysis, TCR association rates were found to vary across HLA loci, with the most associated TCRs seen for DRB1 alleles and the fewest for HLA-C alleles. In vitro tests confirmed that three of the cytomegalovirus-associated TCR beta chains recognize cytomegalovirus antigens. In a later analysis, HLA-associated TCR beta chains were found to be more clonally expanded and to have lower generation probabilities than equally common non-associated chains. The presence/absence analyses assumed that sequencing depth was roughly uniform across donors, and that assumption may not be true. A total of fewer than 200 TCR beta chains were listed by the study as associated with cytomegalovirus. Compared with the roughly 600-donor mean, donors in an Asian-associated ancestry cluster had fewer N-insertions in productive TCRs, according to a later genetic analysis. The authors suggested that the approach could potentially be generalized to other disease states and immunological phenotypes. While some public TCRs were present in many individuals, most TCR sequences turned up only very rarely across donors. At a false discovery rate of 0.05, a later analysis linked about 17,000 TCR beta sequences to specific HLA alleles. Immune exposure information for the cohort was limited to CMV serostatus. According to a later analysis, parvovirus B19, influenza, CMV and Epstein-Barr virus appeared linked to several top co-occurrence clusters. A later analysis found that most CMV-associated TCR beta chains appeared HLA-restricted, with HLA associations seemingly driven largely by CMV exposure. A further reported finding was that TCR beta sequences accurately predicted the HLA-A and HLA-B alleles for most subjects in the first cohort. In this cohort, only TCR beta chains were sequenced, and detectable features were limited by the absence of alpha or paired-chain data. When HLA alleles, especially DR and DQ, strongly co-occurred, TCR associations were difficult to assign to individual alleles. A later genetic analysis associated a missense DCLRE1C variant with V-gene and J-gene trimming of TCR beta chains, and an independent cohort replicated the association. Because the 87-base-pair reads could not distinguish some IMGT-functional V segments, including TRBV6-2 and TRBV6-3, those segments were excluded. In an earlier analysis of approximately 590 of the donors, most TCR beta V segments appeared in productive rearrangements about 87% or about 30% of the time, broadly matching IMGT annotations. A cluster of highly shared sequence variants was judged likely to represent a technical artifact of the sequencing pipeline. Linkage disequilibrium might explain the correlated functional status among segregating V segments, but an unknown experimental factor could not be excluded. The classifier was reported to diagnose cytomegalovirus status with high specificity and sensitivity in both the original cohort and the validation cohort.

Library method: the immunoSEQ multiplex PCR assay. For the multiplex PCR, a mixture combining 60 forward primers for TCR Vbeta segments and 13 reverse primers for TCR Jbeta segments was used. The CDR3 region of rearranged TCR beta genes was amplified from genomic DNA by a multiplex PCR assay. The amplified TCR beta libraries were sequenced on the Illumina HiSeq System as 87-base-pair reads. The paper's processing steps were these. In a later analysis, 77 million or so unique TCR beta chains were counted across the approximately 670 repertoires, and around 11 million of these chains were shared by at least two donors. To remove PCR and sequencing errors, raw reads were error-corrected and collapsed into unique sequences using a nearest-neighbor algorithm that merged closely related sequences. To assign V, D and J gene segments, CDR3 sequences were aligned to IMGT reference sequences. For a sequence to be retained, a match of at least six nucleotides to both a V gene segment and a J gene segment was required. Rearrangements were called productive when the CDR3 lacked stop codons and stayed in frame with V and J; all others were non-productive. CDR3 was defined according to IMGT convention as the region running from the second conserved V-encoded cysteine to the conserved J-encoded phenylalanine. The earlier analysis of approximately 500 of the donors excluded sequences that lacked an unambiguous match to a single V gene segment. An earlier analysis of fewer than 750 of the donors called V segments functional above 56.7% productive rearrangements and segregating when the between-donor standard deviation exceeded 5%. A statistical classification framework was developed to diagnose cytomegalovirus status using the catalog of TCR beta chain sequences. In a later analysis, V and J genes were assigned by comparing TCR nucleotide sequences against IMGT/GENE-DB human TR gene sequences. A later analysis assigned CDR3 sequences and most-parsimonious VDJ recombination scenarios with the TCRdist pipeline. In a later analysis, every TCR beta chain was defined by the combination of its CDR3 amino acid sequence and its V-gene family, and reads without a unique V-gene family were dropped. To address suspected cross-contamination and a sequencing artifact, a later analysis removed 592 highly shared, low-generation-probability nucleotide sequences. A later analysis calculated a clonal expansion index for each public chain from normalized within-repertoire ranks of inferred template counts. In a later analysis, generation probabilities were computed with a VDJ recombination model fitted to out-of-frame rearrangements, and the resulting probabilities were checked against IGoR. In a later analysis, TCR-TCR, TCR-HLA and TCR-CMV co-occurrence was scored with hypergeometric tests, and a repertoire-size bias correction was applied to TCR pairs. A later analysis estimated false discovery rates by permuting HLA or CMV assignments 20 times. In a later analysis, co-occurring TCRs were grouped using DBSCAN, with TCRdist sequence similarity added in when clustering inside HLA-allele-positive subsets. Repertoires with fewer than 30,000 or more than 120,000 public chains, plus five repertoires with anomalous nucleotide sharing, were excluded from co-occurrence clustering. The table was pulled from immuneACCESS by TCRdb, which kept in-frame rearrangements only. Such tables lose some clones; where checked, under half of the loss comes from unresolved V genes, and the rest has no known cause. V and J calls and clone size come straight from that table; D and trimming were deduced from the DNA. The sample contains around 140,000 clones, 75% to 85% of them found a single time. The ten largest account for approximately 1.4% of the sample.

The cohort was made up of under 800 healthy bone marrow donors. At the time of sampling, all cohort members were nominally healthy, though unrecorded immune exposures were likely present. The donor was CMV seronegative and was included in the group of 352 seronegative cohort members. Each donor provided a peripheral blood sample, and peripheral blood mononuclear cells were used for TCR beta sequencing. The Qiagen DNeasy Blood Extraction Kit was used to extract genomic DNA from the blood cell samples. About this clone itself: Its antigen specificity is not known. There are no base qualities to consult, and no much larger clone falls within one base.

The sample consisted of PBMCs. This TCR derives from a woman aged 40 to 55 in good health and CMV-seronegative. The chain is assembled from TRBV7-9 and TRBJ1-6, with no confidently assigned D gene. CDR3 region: CASSLNGVANSPLHF. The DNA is TGTGCCAGCAGCTTAAACGGGGTTGCGAACTCACCCCTCCACTTT.